Here is one T cell receptor beta chain with its context. The data belong to a study of blood T cell repertoires in COVID-19. The Seattle patients joined while their infection was active and were tracked longitudinally afterward. V was pared by 6 bases and J by 2 bases, with 22 bases between. The CDR3 covers 17 residues. CDR1 is MNHEY and CDR2 is SMNVEV in the germline V gene (reference sequence). In the original analysis: Reference gene primer amplification in the assay estimated nucleated cell counts. Method: immunoSEQ multiplex PCR; TCRdb's copy keeps in-frame clones and lacks some. V, J and clone size derive from that table, while D and trimming were established from the DNA sequence. The table includes roughly 290,000 clones, over 75% detected once.

Sequencing was done on a sample of peripheral blood. The gene calls are TRBV27 and TRBJ1-1, with D possibly TRBD1 on 6 matching bases. This TCR derives from a human donor with COVID-19, enrolled during active disease. The donor label of this sample is uncertain. The CDR3 DNA follows: TGTGCCAGCAGGAAATTACAGGGTGACGGATCTAACACTGAAGCTTTCTTT. This codes for CASRKLQGDGSNTEAFF.